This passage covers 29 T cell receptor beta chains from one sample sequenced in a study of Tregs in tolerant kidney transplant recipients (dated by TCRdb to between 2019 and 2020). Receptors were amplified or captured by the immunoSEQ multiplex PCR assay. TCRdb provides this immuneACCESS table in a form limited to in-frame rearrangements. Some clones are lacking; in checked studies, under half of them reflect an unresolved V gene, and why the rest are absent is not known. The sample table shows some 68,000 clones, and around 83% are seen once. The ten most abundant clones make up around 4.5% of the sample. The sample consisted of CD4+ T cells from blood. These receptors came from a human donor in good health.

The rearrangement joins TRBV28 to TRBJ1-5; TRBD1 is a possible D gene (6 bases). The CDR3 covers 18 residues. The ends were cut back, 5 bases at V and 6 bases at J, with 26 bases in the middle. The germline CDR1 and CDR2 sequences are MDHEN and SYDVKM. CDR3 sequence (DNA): TGTGCCAGCAGTATGGACAGTCACGGAGAAGAGAGAGGTCAGCCCCAGCATTTT. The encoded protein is CASSMDSHGEERGQPQHF.

CDR3 sequence (DNA): TGTGCCAGCAGCTCTCCCATTTCTGGGGAGGCTTGGTATTTT. The encoded protein is CASSSPISGEAWYF. The V and J genes are TRBV5-4 and TRBJ2-3; D may be TRBD2 (6 bases). The CDR3 runs to 14 residues. Germline loops: CDR1 SGHNT, CDR2 YYREEE (reference sequence). Deletions cut 3 bases from V and 14 bases from J, with 22 bases between.

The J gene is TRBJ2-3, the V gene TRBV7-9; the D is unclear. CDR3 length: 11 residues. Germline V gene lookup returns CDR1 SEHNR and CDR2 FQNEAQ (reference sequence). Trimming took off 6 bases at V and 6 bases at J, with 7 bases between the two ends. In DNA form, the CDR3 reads TGTGCCAGCAGAGACCACGATACGCAGTATTTT. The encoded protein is CASRDHDTQYF.

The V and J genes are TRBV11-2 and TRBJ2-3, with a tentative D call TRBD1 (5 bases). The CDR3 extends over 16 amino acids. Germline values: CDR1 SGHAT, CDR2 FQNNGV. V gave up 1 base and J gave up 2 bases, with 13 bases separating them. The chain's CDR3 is CASSLVQGRATDTQYF. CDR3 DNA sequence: TGTGCCAGCAGCTTAGTCCAGGGTAGAGCCACAGATACGCAGTATTTT. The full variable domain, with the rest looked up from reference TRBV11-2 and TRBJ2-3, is EAGVAQSPRYKIIEKRQSVAFWCNPISGHATLYWYQQILGQGPKLLIQFQNNGVVDDSQLPKDRFSAERLKGVDSTLKIQPAKLEDSAVYLCASSLVQGRATDTQYFGPGTRLTVL.

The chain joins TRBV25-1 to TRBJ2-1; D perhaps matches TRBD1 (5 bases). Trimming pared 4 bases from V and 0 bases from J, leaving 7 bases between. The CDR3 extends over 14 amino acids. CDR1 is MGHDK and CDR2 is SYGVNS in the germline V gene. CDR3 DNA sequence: TGTGCCAGCAGTGTTGACAGCTCCTACAATGAGCAGTTCTTC. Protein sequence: CASSVDSSYNEQFF.

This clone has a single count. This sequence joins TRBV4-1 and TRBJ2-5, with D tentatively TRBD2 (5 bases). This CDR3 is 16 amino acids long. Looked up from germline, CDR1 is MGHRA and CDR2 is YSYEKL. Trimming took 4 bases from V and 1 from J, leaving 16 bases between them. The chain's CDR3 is CASSLLRAVGQETQYF. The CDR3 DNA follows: TGCGCCAGCAGCCTGCTGAGGGCGGTGGGCCAAGAGACCCAGTACTTC.

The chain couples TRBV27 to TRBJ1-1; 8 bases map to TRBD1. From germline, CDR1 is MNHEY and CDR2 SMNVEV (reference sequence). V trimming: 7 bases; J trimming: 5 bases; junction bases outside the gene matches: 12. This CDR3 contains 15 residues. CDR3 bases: TGTGCCAGCACCCCGCTTCAGGGGGCTAGGACTGAAGCTTTCTTT. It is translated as CASTPLQGARTEAFF.

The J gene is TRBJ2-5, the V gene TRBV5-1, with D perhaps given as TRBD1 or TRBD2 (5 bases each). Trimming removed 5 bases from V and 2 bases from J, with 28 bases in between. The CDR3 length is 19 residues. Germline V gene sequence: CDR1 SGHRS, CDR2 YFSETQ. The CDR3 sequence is CASRGKRDGLKTFQETQYF. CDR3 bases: TGCGCCAGCAGAGGTAAAAGGGACGGCCTAAAGACGTTTCAAGAGACCCAGTACTTC. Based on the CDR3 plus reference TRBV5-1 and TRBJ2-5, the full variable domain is KAGVTQTPRYLIKTRGQQVTLSCSPISGHRSVSWYQQTPGQGLQFLFEYFSETQRNKGNFPGRFSGRQFSNSRSEMNVSTLELGDSALYLCASRGKRDGLKTFQETQYFGPGTRLLVL.

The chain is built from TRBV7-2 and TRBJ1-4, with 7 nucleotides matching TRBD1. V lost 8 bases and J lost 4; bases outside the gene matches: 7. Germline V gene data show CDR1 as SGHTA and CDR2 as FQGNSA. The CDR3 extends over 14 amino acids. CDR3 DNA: TGTGCCAGCGCAAAAGGACAGGTTAATGAAAAACTGTTTTTT. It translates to CASAKGQVNEKLFF.

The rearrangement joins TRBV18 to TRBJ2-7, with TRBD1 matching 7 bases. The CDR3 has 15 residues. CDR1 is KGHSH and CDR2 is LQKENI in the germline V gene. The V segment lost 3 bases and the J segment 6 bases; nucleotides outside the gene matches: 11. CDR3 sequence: CASSPTGIRTGEQYF. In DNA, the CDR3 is TGTGCCAGCTCACCGACAGGGATTAGGACAGGCGAGCAGTACTTC.

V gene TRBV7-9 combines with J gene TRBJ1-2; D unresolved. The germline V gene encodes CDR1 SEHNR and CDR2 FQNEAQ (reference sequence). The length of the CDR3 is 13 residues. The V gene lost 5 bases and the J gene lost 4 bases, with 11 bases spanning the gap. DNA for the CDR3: TGTGCCAGCAGCCCCGCGCGGGGCTATGGCTACACCTTC. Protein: CASSPARGYGYTF.

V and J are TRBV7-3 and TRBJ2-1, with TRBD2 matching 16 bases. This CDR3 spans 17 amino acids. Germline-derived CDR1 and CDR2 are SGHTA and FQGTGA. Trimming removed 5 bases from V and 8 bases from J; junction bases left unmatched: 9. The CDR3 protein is CASSPATGTSGRDEQFF. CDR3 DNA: TGTGCCAGCAGCCCAGCCACCGGGACTAGCGGGAGGGATGAGCAGTTCTTC.

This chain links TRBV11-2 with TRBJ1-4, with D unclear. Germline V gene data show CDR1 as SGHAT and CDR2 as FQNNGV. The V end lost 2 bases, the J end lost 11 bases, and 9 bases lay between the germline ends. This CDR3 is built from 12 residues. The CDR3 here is CASSLKDAKLFF. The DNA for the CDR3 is TGTGCCAGCAGCTTAAAGGACGCGAAACTGTTTTTT.

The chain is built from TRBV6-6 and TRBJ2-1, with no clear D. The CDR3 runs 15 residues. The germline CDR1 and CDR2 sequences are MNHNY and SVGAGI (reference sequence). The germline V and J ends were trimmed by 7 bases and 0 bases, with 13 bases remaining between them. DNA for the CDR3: TGTGCCAGCACCTTATACCTCAGCTCCTACAATGAGCAGTTCTTC. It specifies CASTLYLSSYNEQFF.

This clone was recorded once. As DNA, the CDR3 is TGTGCCAGCAGCTTAGATCCTAGCCGAAGCACAGATACGCAGTATTTT. Translating it yields CASSLDPSRSTDTQYF. This chain joins TRBV11-3 and TRBJ2-3; tentative D call: TRBD2 (5 bases). CDR1 and CDR2 from the germline V gene are SGHNT and YENEEA. V lost 0 bases and J 0 bases, leaving 10 bases between the germline ends. This CDR3 has 16 residues.

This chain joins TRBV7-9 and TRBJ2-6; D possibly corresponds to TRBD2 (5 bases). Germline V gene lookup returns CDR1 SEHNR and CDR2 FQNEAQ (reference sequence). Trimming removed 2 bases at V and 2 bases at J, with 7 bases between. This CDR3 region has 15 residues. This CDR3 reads CASSLLGTGANVLTF. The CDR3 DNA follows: TGTGCCAGCAGCTTACTCGGGACTGGGGCCAACGTCCTGACTTTC.

CDR3 in DNA: TGTGCCAGCAGCTCGGGACCGGTCGCGTACAATGAGCAGTTCTTC. Encoded protein: CASSSGPVAYNEQFF. The V gene is TRBV7-3, the J gene TRBJ2-1; either TRBD1 or TRBD2 may fit D (5 bases each). The CDR3 has 15 amino acids. Looked up from germline, CDR1 is SGHTA and CDR2 is FQGTGA. Trimming removed 4 bases at V and 4 bases at J, with 14 bases between.

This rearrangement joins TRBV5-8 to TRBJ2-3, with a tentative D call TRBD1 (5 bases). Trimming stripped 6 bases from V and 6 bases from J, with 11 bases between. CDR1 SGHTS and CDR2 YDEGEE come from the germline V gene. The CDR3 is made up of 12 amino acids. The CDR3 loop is CASTPQGDTQYF. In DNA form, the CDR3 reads TGTGCCAGCACCCCCCAGGGCGATACGCAGTATTTT.

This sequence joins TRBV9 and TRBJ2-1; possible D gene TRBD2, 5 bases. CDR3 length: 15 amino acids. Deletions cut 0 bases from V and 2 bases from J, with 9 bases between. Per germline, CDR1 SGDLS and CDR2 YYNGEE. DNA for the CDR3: TGTGCCAGCAGCGTAGGAAGCGGAACCTACAATGAGCAGTTCTTC. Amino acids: CASSVGSGTYNEQFF.

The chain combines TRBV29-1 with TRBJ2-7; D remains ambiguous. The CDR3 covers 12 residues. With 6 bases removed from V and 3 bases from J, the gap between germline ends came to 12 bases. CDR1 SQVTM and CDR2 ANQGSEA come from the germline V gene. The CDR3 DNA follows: TGCAGCGTGGGTAATAGCTTCTACGAGCAGTACTTC. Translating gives CSVGNSFYEQYF.

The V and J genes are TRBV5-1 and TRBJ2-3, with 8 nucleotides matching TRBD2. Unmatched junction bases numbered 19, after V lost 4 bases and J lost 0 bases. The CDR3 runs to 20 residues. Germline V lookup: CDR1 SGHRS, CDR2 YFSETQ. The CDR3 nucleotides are TGCGCCAGCAGCAAACCCTCCCTACGTGGGCGGGGGGTTAGCACAGATACGCAGTATTTT. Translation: CASSKPSLRGRGVSTDTQYF.

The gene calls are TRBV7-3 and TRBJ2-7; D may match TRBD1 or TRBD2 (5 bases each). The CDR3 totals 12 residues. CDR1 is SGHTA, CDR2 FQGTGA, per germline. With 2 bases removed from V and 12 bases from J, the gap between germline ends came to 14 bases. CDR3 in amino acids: CASSLLPYGAYF. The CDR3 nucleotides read TGTGCCAGCAGCTTATTGCCCTACGGGGCGTACTTC. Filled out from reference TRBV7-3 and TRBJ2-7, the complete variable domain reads GAGVSQTPSNKVTEKGKYVELRCDPISGHTALYWYRQSLGQGPEFLIYFQGTGAADDSGLPNDRFFAVRPEGSVSTLKIQRTERGDSAVYLCASSLLPYGAYFGPGTRLTVT.

The DNA for the CDR3 is TGTGCCAGTAGATTCTACAATGAGCAGTTCTTC. Translation gives CASRFYNEQFF. The V gene is TRBV19, the J gene TRBJ2-1; D is undetermined. This CDR3 contains 11 residues. Germline CDR1 and CDR2: LNHDA and SQIVND (reference sequence). Between the trimmed V and J ends, which lost 6 bases and 3 bases, there was a span of 3 bases.

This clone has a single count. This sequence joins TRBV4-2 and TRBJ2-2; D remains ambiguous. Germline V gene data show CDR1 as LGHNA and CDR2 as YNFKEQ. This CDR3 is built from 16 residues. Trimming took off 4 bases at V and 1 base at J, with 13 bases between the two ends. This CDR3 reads CASSPTSVGNTGELFF. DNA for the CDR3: TGTGCCAGCAGCCCCACCTCGGTGGGGAACACCGGGGAGCTGTTTTTT.

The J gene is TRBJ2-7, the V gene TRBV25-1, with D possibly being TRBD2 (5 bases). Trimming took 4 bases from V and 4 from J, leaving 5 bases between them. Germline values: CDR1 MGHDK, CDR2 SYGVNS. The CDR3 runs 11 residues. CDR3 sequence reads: CASSGGYEQYF. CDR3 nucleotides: TGTGCCAGCAGTGGAGGGTACGAGCAGTACTTC.

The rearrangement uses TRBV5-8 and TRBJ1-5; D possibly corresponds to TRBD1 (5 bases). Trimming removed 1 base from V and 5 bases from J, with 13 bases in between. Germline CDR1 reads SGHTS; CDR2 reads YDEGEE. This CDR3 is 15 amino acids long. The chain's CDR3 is CASSLTDSIYQPQHF. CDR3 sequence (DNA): TGTGCCAGCAGCTTGACCGACAGCATATATCAGCCCCAGCATTTT. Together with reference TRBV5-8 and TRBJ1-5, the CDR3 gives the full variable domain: EAGVTQSPTHLIKTRGQQATLRCSPISGHTSVYWYQQALGLGLQFLLWYDEGEERNRGNFPPRFSGRQFPNYSSELNVNALELEDSALYLCASSLTDSIYQPQHFGDGTRLSIL.

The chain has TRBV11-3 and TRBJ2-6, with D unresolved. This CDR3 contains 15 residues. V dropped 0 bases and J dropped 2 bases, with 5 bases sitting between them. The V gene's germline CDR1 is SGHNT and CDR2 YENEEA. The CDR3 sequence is CASSLDNPGANVLTF. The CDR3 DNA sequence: TGTGCCAGCAGCTTAGATAATCCTGGGGCCAACGTCCTGACTTTC. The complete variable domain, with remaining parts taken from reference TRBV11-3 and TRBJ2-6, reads EAGVVQSPRYKIIEKKQPVAFWCNPISGHNTLYWYLQNLGQGPELLIRYENEEAVDDSQLPKDRFSAERLKGVDSTLKIQPAELGDSAVYLCASSLDNPGANVLTFGAGSRLTVL.

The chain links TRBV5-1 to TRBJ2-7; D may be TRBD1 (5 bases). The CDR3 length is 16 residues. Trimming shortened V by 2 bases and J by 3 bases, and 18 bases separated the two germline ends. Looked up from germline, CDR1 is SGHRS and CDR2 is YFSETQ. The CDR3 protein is CASSLGAGLGFYEQYF. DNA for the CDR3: TGCGCCAGCAGCTTAGGGGCAGGGCTTGGGTTCTACGAGCAGTACTTC.

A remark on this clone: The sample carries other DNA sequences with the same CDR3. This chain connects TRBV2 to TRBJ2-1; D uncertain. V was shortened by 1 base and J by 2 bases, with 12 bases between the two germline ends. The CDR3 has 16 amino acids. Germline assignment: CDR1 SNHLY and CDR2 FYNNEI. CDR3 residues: CASSEVSGLTYNEQFF. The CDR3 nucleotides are TGTGCCAGCAGTGAAGTCTCGGGTTTAACCTACAATGAGCAGTTCTTC.